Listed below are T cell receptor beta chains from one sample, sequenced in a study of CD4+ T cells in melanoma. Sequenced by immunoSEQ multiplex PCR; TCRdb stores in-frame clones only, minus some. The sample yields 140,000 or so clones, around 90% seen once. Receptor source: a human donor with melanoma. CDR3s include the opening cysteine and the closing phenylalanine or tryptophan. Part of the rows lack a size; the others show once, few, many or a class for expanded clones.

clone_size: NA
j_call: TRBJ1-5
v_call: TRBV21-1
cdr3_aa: CASIPEKSGGRPQHF

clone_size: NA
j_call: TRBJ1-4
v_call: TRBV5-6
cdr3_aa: CASAPSTVSPGRIEKLFF

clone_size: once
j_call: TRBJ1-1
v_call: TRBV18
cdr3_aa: CASSPTRDLYGTEAFF

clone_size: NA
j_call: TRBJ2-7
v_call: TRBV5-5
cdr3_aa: CASSFSARGTTYEQYF

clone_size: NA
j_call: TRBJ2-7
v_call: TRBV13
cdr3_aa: CASSKARGYYEQYF

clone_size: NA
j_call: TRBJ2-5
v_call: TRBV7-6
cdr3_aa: CASSLETGRGETQYF

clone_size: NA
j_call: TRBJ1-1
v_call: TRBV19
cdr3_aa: CASSINQGPEAFF

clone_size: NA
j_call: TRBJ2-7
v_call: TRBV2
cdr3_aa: CASLGLADTYEQYF

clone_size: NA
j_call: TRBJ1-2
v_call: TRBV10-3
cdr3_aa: CAISDQFYGYTF

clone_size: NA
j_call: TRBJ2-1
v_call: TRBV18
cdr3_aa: CATMSRTTGKDNEQFF

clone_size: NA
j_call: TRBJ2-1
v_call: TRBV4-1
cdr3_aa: CASTLAGGSNEQFF

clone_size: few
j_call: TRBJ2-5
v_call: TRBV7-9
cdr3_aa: CASSPSRLAGERETQYF

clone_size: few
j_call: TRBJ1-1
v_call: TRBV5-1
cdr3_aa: CASSLTNTEAFF

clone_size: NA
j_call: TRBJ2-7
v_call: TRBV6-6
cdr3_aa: CASSSSADARLEQYF

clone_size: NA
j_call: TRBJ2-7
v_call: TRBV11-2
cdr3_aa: CASSLEGTYEQYF

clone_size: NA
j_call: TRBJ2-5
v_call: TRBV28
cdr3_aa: CASRTPTGKETQYF

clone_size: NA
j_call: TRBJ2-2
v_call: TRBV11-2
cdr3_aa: CASSWDRVTGELFF

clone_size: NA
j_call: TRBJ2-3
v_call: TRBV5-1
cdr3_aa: CASSWDRGRRADTQYF

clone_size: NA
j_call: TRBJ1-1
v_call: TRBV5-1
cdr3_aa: CASMGFQGAAEAFF

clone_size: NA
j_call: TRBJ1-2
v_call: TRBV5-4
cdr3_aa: CASSLTGGGGYGYTF